Each of the 22 T cell receptor beta chains below was sequenced from the same sample in a study of T cell repertoires in cytomegalovirus infection (dated by TCRdb to between 2017 and 2020). TCRdb names Illumina HiSeq 1500 as the instrument used. TCRdb took the public reads, trimmed them with fastp at Q25, ran MiXCR for clone calling and kept in-frame beta chains. Here each entry gathers all rows of one CDR3 protein and keeps the most common genes and DNA. Counted in this sample were 200,000 to 250,000 distinct CDR3 sequences; 22% of them appeared once. The leading ten clones occupy roughly 18% of the sample. Sequenced: CD8+ T cells from PBMCs. These receptors were collected from a human donor in good health (CMV status not recorded). Some clones in this sample may be carry-over from other donors' samples.

This clonotype showed up just a few times. The chain uses TRBV7-6 and TRBJ2-1, with D unclear. Germline V gives CDR1 SGHVS, CDR2 FNYEAQ. The CDR3 is 12 amino acids. The ends were cut back, 4 bases at V and 8 bases at J, with 9 bases in the middle. CDR3 DNA sequence: TGTGCCAGCAGCTCTGGCGCTGATGAGCAGTTCTTC. Translating it yields CASSSGADEQFF. The entire variable domain, with the rest obtained from reference TRBV7-6 and TRBJ2-1, is as follows: GAGVSQSPRYKVTKRGQDVALRCDPISGHVSLYWYRQALGQGPEFLTYFNYEAQQDKSGLPNDRFSAERPEGSISTLTIQRTEQRDSAMYRCASSSGADEQFFGPGTRLTVL.

The sample holds a few counts of this clonotype. The CDR3 nucleotides are TGTGCCAGCAGCCATTCGGGGGGGGATTCCCCAGATACGCAGTATTTT. It encodes CASSHSGGDSPDTQYF. This chain links TRBV14 with TRBJ2-3; TRBD2 agrees at 8 bases. The trim removed 3 bases at V and 4 bases at J, leaving 9 bases unmatched. CDR3 size: 16 residues. CDR1 is SGHDN and CDR2 is FVKESK in the germline V gene. The complete variable domain, with remaining parts taken from reference TRBV14 and TRBJ2-3, reads EAGVTQFPSHSVIEKGQTVTLRCDPISGHDNLYWYRRVMGKEIKFLLHFVKESKQDESGMPNNRFLAERTGGTYSTLKVQPAELEDSGVYFCASSHSGGDSPDTQYFGPGTRLTVL.

This clonotype was picked up a small number of times. The chain couples TRBV6-6 to TRBJ1-2; TRBD1 matches at 12 bases. The CDR3 has 16 residues. Per germline, CDR1 MNHNY and CDR2 SVGAGI (reference sequence). V was pared by 4 bases and J by 5 bases, with 8 bases of the junction left unmatched. CDR3 DNA: TGTGCCAGCAGTTCCGGGGGACAGGGGGCTCGGTATGGCTACACCTTC. Its protein is CASSSGGQGARYGYTF.

This clonotype was detected many times. The chain recombines TRBV7-9 with TRBJ1-3; D is uncertain. Trimming left V 2 bases short and J 0 bases short, with 5 bases between. The CDR3 is made up of 14 amino acids. Germline-derived CDR1 and CDR2 are SEHNR and FQNEAQ (reference sequence). The CDR3 DNA reads TGTGCCAGCAGCTTACGGGACTCTGGAAACACCATATATTTT. This gives the protein CASSLRDSGNTIYF.

Regarding this clonotype: A much larger clone lies one base from this, so it may be a read error. This chain uses TRBV4-1 with TRBJ1-1; D is unresolved. From germline, CDR1 is MGHRA and CDR2 YSYEKL. CDR3 length: 13 amino acids. V lost 1 base and J lost 1, with 4 bases in between. The CDR3 spells CASSQAGNTEAFF. As DNA, the CDR3 is TGCGCCAGCAGCCAAGCAGGGAACACTGAAGCTTTCTTT.

This clonotype has only a few counts. This chain connects TRBV5-4 to TRBJ2-2; a weak D match, TRBD2 (7 bases). The CDR3 sequence is 16 residues long. CDR1 is SGHNT, CDR2 YYREEE, per germline (reference sequence). The V gene lost 0 bases and the J gene lost 3 bases, with 12 bases spanning the gap. Here the CDR3 DNA reads TGTGCCAGCAGCTTGGCGGGGGGCTTAGACACCGGGGAGCTGTTTTTT. It specifies CASSLAGGLDTGELFF.

Many counts were recorded for this clonotype. The CDR3 sequence is CASSDPGLAVYEQYF. CDR3 nucleotide sequence: TGTGCCAGCAGCGATCCGGGACTAGCTGTCTACGAGCAGTACTTC. This sequence joins TRBV5-4 and TRBJ2-7, with 9 bases aligning to TRBD2. The CDR3 sequence is 15 residues long. The junction had 8 bases not matched to a gene; V was cut back by 4 bases and J by 3 bases. The germline CDR1 and CDR2 sequences are SGHNT and YYREEE (reference sequence).

In this sample, this clonotype turned up a few times. The rearrangement uses TRBV19 and TRBJ2-1; D could derive from TRBD1 or TRBD2 (6 bases each). There are 15 residues in the CDR3. Germline CDR1 and CDR2: LNHDA and SQIVND (reference sequence). V was cut by 2 bases and J by 2 bases, with 10 bases left in between. As DNA, the CDR3 is TGTGCCAGTAGTATAAACGGGGGCCCCTACAATGAGCAGTTCTTC. This codes for CASSINGGPYNEQFF. Filled out from reference TRBV19 and TRBJ2-1, the complete variable domain reads DGGITQSPKYLFRKEGQNVTLSCEQNLNHDAMYWYRQDPGQGLRLIYYSQIVNDFQKGDIAEGYSVSREKKESFPLTVTSAQKNPTAFYLCASSINGGPYNEQFFGPGTRLTVL.

This clonotype was counted ten times or more. V is TRBV7-9 and J is TRBJ2-1; 9 nucleotides agree with TRBD1. After removal of 4 bases from V and 6 bases from J, the junction contained 7 bases not matched to a gene. The CDR3 totals 15 residues. Per germline, CDR1 SEHNR and CDR2 FQNEAQ (reference sequence). The CDR3 loop is CASSSTDRGINEQFF. The CDR3 DNA reads as TGTGCCAGCAGCTCCACGGACAGGGGAATCAATGAGCAGTTCTTC. Combining the CDR3 with reference TRBV7-9 and TRBJ2-1 gives the whole variable domain DTGVSQNPRHKITKRGQNVTFRCDPISEHNRLYWYRQTLGQGPEFLTYFQNEAQLEKSRLLSDRFSAERPKGSFSTLEIQRTEQGDSAMYLCASSSTDRGINEQFFGPGTRLTVL.

This clonotype occurred many times. The chain joins TRBV7-6 to TRBJ2-1, with 11 bases lining up with TRBD2. This CDR3 comprises 15 residues. V was clipped by 6 bases and J by 4 bases; unmatched bases: 5. Germline CDR1 and CDR2: SGHVS and FNYEAQ. CDR3 protein: CASSSLAGGYNEQFF. CDR3 DNA: TGTGCCAGCAGTTCTCTAGCGGGGGGTTACAATGAGCAGTTCTTC.

This chain links TRBV20-1 with TRBJ2-7; D gene uncertain. CDR3 length: 14 residues. Germline assignment: CDR1 DFQATT and CDR2 SNEGSKA (reference sequence). Trimming cost V 3 bases and J 6 bases, with 18 bases left between them. In DNA, the CDR3 is TGCAGTGCTAGGAGTAACGTTCTATCGTCCGAGCAGTACTTC. Its protein product is CSARSNVLSSEQYF.

The chain couples TRBV4-1 to TRBJ1-1; a possible D gene is TRBD1 (5 bases). Deletions cut 4 bases from V and 6 bases from J, with 18 bases between. Germline V gene data show CDR1 as MGHRA and CDR2 as YSYEKL. CDR3 size: 15 residues. CDR3 DNA sequence: TGCGCCAGCAGCCCAACAAGGACAAATGTCCCTGAAGCTTTCTTT. It translates to CASSPTRTNVPEAFF.

This clonotype was picked up many times. The V call is TRBV19, the J call TRBJ1-5; D gene unclear. V lost 2 bases and J 2 bases, leaving 10 bases between the germline ends. The germline gives CDR1 LNHDA, CDR2 SQIVND (reference sequence). This CDR3 is built from 15 residues. In DNA, the CDR3 is TGTGCCAGTAGTATAAAGGTCAGCGGCAATCAGCCCCAGCATTTT. This gives the protein CASSIKVSGNQPQHF.

This clonotype was recorded a few times. This chain uses TRBV7-6 with TRBJ2-5; 11 positions agree with TRBD2. The CDR3 is 14 amino acids. V gave up 4 bases and J gave up 7 bases; unmatched junction bases: 5. The germline V gene has CDR1 SGHVS and CDR2 FNYEAQ. The CDR3 bases are TGTGCCAGCAGCTCTCAACTAGCGGGGGTGACCCAGTACTTC. The encoded protein is CASSSQLAGVTQYF.

The chain recombines TRBV6-8 with TRBJ2-1; 11 positions match TRBD1. The CDR3 runs to 17 residues. Trimming removed 4 bases from V and 10 bases from J; junction bases left unmatched: 15. Germline-derived CDR1 and CDR2 are MNHGY and SAAAGT. CDR3 region: CASSFIRDRGSLGEQFF. The CDR3 DNA reads TGTGCCAGCAGTTTTATCCGGGACAGGGGGTCTCTAGGCGAGCAGTTCTTC.

This chain uses TRBV2 with TRBJ2-1; D may be TRBD1 (6 bases). The CDR3 contains 10 residues. The germline V gene has CDR1 SNHLY and CDR2 FYNNEI. DNA for the CDR3: TGTGTCACAGGGAATAATGAGCAGTTCTTC. Its translation: CVTGNNEQFF.

There are a few counts of this clonotype. CDR3 DNA: TGTGCCAGCAGCTCTCAGAGCTCCTATAATTCACCCCTCCACTTT. Translation: CASSSQSSYNSPLHF. V and J are TRBV5-6 and TRBJ1-6; no definite D call. The CDR3 consists of 15 residues. V was pared by 3 bases and J by 0 bases, with 7 bases between. Germline CDR1 SGHDT, CDR2 YYEEEE.

As regards this clonotype: A single base separates this from a much larger clone, so it may be a read error. The chain links TRBV12-3 or TRBV12-4 to TRBJ2-1; TRBD1 is a possible D gene (5 bases). There are 14 residues in the CDR3. CDR3 in DNA: TGTGCCAGCAGTTTAGCGTGGCAGGACAATGGGCAGTTCTTC. Amino acid sequence: CASSLAWQDNGQFF.

As DNA, the CDR3 is TGTGCCAGCAGCCAAGGGGCAGGGTACTATGGCTACACCTTC. This translates into CASSQGAGYYGYTF. The chain uses TRBV14 and TRBJ1-2; D is perhaps TRBD1 (5 bases). Germline values: CDR1 SGHDN, CDR2 FVKESK. This CDR3 has 14 residues. Trimming shortened V by 1 base and J by 3 bases, and 9 bases separated the two germline ends.

This clonotype was seen more than once but under ten times. The V call is TRBV7-9, the J call TRBJ2-1; D not certain. The CDR3 has 11 residues. CDR1 and CDR2 from the germline V gene are SEHNR and FQNEAQ (reference sequence). The germline V and J ends were trimmed by 3 bases and 10 bases, with 7 bases remaining between them. Here the CDR3 reads CASSLYTEQFF. CDR3 sequence (DNA): TGTGCCAGCAGCTTGTACACCGAGCAGTTCTTC.

The chain uses TRBV12-3 or TRBV12-4 and TRBJ1-2; TRBD1 matches at 12 bases. This CDR3 is built from 14 residues. V gave up 3 bases and J gave up 8 bases; unmatched junction bases: 4. The CDR3 reads CASSLGQGALGYTF. DNA of the CDR3: TGTGCCAGCAGTTTGGGACAGGGGGCGTTAGGCTACACCTTC.

This clonotype was seen more than once but under ten times. The chain recombines TRBV5-4 with TRBJ2-3, with TRBD1 identical over 7 bases. This CDR3 is 13 amino acids long. Looked up from germline, CDR1 is SGHNT and CDR2 is YYREEE (reference sequence). J gave up 0 bases and V 7 bases, and 2 bases lay outside the gene matches. CDR3 protein: CASEDRSTDTQYF. Written as DNA, the CDR3 is TGTGCCAGCGAGGACAGGAGCACAGATACGCAGTATTTT. The whole variable domain, remainder taken from reference TRBV5-4 and TRBJ2-3, is ETGVTQSPTHLIKTRGQQVTLRCSSQSGHNTVSWYQQALGQGPQFIFQYYREEENGRGNFPPRFSGLQFPNYSSELNVNALELDDSALYLCASEDRSTDTQYFGPGTRLTVL.